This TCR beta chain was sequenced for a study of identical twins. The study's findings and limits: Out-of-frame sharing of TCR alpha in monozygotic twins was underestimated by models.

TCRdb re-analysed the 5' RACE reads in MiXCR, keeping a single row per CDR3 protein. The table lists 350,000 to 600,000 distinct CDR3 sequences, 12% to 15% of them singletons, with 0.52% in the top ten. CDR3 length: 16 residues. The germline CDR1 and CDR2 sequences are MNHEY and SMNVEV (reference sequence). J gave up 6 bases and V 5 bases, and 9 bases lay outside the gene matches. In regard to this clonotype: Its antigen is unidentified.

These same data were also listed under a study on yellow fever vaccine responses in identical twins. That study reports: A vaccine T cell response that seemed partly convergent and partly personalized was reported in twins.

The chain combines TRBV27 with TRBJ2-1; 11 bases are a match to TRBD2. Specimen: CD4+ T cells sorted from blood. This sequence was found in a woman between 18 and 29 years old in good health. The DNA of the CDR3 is TGTGCCAGCAGTCCCCGTTTGACTAGCGGGGTCAATGAGCAGTTCTTC. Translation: CASSPRLTSGVNEQFF.